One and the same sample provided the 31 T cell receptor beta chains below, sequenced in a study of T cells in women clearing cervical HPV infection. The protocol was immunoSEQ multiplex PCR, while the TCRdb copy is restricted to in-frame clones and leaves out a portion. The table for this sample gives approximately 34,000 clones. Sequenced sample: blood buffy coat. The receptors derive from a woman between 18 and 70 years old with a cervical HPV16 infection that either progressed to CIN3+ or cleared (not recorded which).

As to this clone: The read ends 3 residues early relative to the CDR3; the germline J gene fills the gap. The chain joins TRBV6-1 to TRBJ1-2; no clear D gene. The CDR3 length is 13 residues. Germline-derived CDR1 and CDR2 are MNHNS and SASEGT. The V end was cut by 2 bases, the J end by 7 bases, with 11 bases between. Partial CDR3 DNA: TGTGCCAGCAGTGAACAGGCAGGTGGTGGC. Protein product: CASSEQAGGG. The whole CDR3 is CASSEQAGGGYTF.

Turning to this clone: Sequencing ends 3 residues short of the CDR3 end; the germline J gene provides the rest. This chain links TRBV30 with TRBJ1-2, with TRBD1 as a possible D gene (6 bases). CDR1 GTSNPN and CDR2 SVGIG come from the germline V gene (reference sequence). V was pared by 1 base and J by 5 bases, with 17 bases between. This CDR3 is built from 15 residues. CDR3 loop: CAWSGDTLTRYGYTF. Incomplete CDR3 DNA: TGTGCCTGGAGTGGGGACACTCTAACTAGGTATGGC.

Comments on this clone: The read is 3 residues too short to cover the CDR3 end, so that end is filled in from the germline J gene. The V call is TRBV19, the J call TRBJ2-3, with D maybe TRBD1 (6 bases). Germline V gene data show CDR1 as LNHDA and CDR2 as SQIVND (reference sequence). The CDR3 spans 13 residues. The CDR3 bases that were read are TGTGCCAGTACCGCTACAGGGTACCAGCCG. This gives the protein CASTATGYQP. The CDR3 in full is CASTATGYQPQYF.

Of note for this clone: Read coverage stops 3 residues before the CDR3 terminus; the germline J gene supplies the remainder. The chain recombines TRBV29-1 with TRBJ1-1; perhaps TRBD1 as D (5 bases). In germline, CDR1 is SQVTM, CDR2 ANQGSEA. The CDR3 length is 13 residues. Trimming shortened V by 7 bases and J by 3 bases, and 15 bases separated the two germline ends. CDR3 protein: CSAGVGDHTEAFF. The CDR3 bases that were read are TGCAGCGCGGGGGTAGGAGACCACACTGAA.

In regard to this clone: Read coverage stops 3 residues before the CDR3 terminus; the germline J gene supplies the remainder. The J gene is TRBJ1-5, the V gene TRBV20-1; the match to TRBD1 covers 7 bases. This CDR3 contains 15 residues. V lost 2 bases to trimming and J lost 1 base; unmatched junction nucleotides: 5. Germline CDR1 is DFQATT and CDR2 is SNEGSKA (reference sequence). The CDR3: CSARSAGGSNQPQHF. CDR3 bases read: TGCAGTGCTAGATCAGCAGGGGGAAGCAATCAGCCC.

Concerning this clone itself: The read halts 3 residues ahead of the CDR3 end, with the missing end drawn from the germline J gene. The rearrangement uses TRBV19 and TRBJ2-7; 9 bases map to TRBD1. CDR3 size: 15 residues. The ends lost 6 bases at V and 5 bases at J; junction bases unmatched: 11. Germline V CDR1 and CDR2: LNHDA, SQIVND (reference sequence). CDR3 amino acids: CASSLWGQGAHEQYF. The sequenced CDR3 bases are TGTGCCAGTAGCCTTTGGGGACAGGGCGCCCACGAG.

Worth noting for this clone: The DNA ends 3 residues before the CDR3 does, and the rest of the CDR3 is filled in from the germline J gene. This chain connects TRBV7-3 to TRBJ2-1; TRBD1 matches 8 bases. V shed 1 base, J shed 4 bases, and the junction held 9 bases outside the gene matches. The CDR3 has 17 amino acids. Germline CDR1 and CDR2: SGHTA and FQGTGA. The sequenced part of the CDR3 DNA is TGTGCCAGCAGCTTAAGTTCGGGACAGGTACTTTACAATGAG. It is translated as CASSLSSGQVLYNE. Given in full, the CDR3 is CASSLSSGQVLYNEQFF.

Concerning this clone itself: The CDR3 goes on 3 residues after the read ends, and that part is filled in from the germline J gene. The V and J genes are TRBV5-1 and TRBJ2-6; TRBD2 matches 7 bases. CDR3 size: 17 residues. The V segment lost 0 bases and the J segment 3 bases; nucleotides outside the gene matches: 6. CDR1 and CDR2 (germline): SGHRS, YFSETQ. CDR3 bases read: TGCGCCAGCAGCTTGGAGGTTGGGGGGGGTGGGGCCAACGTC. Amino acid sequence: CASSLEVGGGGANV. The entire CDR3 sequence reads CASSLEVGGGGANVLTF.

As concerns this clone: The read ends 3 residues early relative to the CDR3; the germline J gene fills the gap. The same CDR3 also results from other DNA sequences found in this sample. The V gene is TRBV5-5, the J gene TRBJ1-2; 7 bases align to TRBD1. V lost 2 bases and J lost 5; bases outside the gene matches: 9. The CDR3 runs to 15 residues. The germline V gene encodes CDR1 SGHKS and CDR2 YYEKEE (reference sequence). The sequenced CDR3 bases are TGTGCCAGCAGCTTCCTCGACAGGGCGGGTTATGGC. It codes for CASSFLDRAGYG. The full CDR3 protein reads CASSFLDRAGYGYTF.

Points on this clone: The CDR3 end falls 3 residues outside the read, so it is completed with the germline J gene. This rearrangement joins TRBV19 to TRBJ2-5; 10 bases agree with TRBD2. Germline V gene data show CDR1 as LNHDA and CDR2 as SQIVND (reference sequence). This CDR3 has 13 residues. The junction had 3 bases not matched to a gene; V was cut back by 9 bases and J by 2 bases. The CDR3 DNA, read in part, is TGTGCCAGCCGACTAGCGGGTCAAGAGACC. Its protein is CASRLAGQET. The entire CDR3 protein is CASRLAGQETQYF.

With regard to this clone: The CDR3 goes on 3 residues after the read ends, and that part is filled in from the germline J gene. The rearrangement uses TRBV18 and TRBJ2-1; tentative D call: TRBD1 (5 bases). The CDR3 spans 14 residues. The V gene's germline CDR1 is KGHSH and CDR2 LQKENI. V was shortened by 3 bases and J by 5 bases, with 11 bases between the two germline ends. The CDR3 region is CASSPEDNHNEQFF. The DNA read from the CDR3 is TGTGCCAGCTCACCTGAGGACAACCACAATGAG.

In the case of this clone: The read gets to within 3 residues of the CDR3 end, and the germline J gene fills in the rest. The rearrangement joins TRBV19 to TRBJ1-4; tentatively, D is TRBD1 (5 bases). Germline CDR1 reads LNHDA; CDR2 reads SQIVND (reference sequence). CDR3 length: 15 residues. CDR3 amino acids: CASSIGTRSNSPLFF. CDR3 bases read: TGTGCCAGTAGTATAGGGACAAGATCAAATTCACCA.

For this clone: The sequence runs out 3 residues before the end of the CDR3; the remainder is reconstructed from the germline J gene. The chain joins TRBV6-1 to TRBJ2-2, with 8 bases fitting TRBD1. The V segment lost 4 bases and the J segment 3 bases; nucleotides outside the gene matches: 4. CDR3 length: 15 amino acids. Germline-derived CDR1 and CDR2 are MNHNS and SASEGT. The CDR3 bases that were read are TGTGCCAGCAGTGCCGACAGGGGTGACACCGGGGAG. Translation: CASSADRGDTGE. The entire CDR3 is CASSADRGDTGELFF.

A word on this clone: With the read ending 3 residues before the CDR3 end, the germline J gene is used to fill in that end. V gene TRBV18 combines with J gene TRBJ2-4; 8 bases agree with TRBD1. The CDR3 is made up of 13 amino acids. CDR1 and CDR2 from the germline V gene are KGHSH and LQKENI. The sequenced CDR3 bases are TGTGCCAGCTCACCGGACAGGGTGATTGGT. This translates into CASSPDRVIG. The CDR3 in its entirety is CASSPDRVIGQYF.

This CDR3 is CASSLSGQGTETQYF. The CDR3 DNA, read in part, is TGCGCCAGCAGCCTATCGGGACAGGGAACGGAGACG. The J gene is TRBJ2-3, the V gene TRBV5-1; the match to TRBD1 covers 9 bases. The DNA ends 3 residues before the CDR3 does, and the rest of the CDR3 is filled in from the germline J gene. This CDR3 is built from 15 residues. CDR1 SGHRS and CDR2 YFSETQ come from the germline V gene.

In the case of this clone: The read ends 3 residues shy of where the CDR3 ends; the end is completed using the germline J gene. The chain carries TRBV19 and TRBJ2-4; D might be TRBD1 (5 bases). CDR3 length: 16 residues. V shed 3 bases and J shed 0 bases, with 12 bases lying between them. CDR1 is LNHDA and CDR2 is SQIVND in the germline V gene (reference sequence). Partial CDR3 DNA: TGTGCCAGTAGTATCGACAGCTCCCAAGCCAAAAACATT. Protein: CASSIDSSQAKNI. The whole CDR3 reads CASSIDSSQAKNIQYF.

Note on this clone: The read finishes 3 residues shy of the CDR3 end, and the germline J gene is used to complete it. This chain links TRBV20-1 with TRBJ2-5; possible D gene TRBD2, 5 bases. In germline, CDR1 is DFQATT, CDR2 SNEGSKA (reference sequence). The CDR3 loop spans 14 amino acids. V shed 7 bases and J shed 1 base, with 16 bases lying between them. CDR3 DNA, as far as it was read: TGCAGTGTTATCGGCTCGGGGAGCCAAGAGACC. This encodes CSVIGSGSQET. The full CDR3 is CSVIGSGSQETQYF.

The CDR3 here is CASRASDKGSSNQPQHF. The sequenced part of the CDR3 DNA is TGTGCCAGCAGAGCATCCGACAAGGGTTCGAGCAATCAGCCC. The genes are TRBV2 and TRBJ1-5; unclear D gene. The read halts 3 residues ahead of the CDR3 end, with the missing end drawn from the germline J gene. CDR1 SNHLY and CDR2 FYNNEI come from the germline V gene. The CDR3 runs to 17 residues. The V and J ends lost 6 bases and 1 base respectively, with 19 bases between them. The whole variable domain, remainder taken from reference TRBV2 and TRBJ1-5, is EPEVTQTPSHQVTQMGQEVILRCVPISNHLYFYWYRQILGQKVEFLVSFYNNEISEKSEIFDDQFSVERPDGSNFTLKIRSTKLEDSAMYFCASRASDKGSSNQPQHFGDGTRLSIL.

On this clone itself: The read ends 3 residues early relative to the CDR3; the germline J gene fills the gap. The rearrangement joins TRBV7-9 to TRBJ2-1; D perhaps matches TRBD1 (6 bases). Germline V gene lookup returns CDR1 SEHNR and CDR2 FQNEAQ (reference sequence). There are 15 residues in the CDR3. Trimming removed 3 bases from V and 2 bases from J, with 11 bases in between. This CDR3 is CASSFRTDAYNEQFF. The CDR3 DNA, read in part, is TGTGCCAGCAGCTTTAGGACAGACGCCTACAATGAG.

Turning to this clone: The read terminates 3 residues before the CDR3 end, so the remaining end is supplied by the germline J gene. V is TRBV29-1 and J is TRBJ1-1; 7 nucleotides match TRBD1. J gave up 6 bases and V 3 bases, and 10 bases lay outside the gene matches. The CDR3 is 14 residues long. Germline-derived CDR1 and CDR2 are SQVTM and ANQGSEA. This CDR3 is CSVDRRGGGAEAFF. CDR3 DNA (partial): TGCAGCGTTGACCGTCGGGGAGGGGGCGCTGAA.

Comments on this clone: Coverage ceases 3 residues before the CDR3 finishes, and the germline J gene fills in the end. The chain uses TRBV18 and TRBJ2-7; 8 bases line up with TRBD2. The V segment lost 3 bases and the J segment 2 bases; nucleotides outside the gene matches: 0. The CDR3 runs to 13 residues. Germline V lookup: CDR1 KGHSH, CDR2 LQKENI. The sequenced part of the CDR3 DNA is TGTGCCAGCTCACCTAGCGGGGCCTACGAG. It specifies CASSPSGAYE. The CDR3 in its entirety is CASSPSGAYEQYF.

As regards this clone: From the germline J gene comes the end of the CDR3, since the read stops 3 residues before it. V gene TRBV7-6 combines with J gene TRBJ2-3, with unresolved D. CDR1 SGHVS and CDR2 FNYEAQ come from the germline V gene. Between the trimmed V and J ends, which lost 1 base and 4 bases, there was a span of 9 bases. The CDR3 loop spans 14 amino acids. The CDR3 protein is CASSLDPRSDTQYF. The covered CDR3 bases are TGTGCCAGCAGCTTAGATCCTCGTTCAGATACG.

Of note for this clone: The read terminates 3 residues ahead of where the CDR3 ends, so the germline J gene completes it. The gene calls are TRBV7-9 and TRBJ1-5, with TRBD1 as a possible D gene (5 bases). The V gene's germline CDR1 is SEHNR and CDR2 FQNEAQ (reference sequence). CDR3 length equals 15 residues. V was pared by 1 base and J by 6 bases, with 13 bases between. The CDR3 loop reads CASSLELGGGQPQHF. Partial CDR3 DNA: TGTGCCAGCAGCTTAGAACTTGGGGGGGGTCAGCCC. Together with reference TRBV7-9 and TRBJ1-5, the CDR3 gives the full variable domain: DTGVSQNPRHKITKRGQNVTFRCDPISEHNRLYWYRQTLGQGPEFLTYFQNEAQLEKSRLLSDRFSAERPKGSFSTLEIQRTEQGDSAMYLCASSLELGGGQPQHFGDGTRLSIL.

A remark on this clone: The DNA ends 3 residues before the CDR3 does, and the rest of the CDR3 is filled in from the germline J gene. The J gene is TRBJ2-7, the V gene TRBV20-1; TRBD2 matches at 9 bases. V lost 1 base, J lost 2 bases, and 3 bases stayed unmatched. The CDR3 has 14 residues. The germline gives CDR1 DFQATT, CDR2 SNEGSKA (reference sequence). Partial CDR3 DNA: TGCAGTGCTAGAGGAAGCGGGAGGACCTACGAG. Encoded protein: CSARGSGRTYE. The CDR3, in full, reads CSARGSGRTYEQYF.

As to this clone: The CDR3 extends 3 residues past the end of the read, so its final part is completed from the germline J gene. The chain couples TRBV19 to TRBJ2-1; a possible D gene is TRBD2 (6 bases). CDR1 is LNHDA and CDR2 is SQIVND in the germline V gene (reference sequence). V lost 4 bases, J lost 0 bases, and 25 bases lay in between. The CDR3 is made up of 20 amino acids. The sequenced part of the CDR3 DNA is TGTGCCAGTAGTACAGTAAATTCCCCCATAAAGCGGGTCTCCTACAATGAG. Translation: CASSTVNSPIKRVSYNE. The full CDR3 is CASSTVNSPIKRVSYNEQFF.

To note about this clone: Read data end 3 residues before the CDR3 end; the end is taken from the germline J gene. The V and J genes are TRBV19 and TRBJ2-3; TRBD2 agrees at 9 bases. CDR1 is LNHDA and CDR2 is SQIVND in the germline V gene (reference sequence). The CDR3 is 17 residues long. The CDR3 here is CASSNPTAGGGQETQYF. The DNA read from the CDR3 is TGTGCCAGTAGTAATCCTACAGCGGGAGGAGGGCAAGAGACG.

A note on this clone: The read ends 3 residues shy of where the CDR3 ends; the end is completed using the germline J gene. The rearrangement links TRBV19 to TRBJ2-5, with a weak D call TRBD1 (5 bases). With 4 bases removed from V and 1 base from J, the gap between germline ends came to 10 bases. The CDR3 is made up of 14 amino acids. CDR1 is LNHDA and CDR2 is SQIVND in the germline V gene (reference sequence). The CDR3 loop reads CASSSRTPQETQYF. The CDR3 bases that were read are TGTGCCAGTAGTAGTCGGACACCCCAAGAGACC. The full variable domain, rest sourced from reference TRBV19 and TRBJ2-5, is DGGITQSPKYLFRKEGQNVTLSCEQNLNHDAMYWYRQDPGQGLRLIYYSQIVNDFQKGDIAEGYSVSREKKESFPLTVTSAQKNPTAFYLCASSSRTPQETQYFGPGTRLLVL.

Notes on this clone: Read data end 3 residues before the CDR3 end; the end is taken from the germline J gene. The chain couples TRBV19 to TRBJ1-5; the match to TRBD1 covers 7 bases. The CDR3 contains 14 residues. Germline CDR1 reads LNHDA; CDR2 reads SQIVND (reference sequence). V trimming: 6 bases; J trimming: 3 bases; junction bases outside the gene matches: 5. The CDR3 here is CASRRQGTNQPQHF. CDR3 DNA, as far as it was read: TGTGCCAGTAGGCGACAGGGAACCAATCAGCCC.

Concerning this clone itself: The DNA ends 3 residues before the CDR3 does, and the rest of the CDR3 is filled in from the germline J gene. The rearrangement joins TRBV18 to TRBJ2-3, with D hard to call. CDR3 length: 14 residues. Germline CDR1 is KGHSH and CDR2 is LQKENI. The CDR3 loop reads CASSPRATYETQYF. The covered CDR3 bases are TGTGCCAGCTCACCAAGGGCGACATACGAGACG.

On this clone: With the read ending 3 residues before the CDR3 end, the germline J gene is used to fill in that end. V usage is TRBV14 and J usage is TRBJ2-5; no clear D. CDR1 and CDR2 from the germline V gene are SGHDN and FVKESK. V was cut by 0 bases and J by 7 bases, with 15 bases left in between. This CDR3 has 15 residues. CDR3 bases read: TGTGCCAGCAGCCAAGATCGTTGGCTAGTTGGGACC. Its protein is CASSQDRWLVGT. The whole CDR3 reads CASSQDRWLVGTQYF.

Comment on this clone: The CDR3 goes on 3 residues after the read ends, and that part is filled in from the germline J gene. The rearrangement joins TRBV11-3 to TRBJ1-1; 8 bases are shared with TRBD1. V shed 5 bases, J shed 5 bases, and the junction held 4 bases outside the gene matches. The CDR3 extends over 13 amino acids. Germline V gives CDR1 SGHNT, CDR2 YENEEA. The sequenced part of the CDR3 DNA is TGTGCCAGCAGCCAGGGGGCCGTTACTGAA. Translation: CASSQGAVTE. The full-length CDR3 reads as CASSQGAVTEAFF.